The rows below give T cell receptor beta chains drawn from one sample of a study of Ad26.COV2.S vaccination and SARS-CoV-2 variants. Repertoires were generated with immunoSEQ multiplex PCR, while TCRdb's copy carries only in-frame clones and drops some. The table has roughly 500,000 clones, roughly 89% seen once. The sequences come from peripheral blood, collected in a trial of Ad26.COV2.S vaccine versus placebo. The receptor set was obtained from a person aged 18 to 59 who received the Ad26.COV2.S COVID-19 vaccine or a placebo. Both conserved end residues are part of each CDR3. The order of the fields is V gene, clone size, J gene, D gene, CDR3 protein, CDR3 DNA. D genes are given only for firm matches. A clone size is listed for some rows: how often the clone was seen (once, few, many), or a class if it is expanded.

TRBV7-9	.	TRBJ2-4	.	CASSSSEGPKNIQYF	TGTGCCAGCAGCTCCTCGGAGGGGCCAAAAAACATTCAGTACTTC
TRBV5-6	.	TRBJ2-1	.	CASSLGAYNEQFF	TGTGCCAGCAGCTTGGGCGCATACAATGAGCAGTTCTTC
TRBV28	.	TRBJ2-1	.	CASTNRVEQFF	TGTGCCAGCACAAACAGGGTGGAGCAGTTCTTC
TRBV28	.	TRBJ2-1	.	CASSPILGGLAVTYNEQFF	TGTGCCAGCAGTCCCATATTGGGGGGGCTAGCGGTGACCTACAATGAGCAGTTCTTC
TRBV28	few	TRBJ2-5	.	CAPEETQYF	TGTGCCCCCGAAGAGACCCAGTACTTC
TRBV2	.	TRBJ2-2	.	CASSQRAPVKQTGELFF	TGTGCCAGCAGCCAAAGGGCCCCAGTTAAGCAAACCGGGGAGCTGTTTTTT
TRBV19	few	TRBJ1-3	.	CASSATGTISGNTIYF	TGTGCCAGTAGTGCAACCGGGACAATCTCTGGAAACACCATATATTTT
TRBV11-3	.	TRBJ2-1	.	CASSRGGSGNEQFF	TGTGCCAGCAGCCGCGGGGGCAGCGGGAATGAGCAGTTCTTC
TRBV7-2	.	TRBJ1-3	.	CASSLMGSGNTIYF	TGTGCCAGCAGCTTAATGGGCTCTGGAAACACCATATATTTT
TRBV5-1	.	TRBJ2-1	TRBD1	CASSLTGTGNEQFF	TGCGCCAGCAGCTTGACTGGGACAGGCAATGAGCAGTTCTTC
TRBV9	.	TRBJ1-1	.	CASSVGGVGTEAFF	TGTGCCAGCAGCGTAGGGGGCGTAGGCACTGAAGCTTTCTTT
TRBV28	.	TRBJ2-7	TRBD2	CASSFDGRGEQYF	TGTGCCAGCAGTTTTGACGGGAGGGGCGAGCAGTACTTC
TRBV27	.	TRBJ1-1	.	CASSWGAKTEAFF	TGTGCCAGCAGCTGGGGGGCTAAGACTGAAGCTTTCTTT
TRBV28	.	TRBJ2-7	.	CASTSAGFRHEQYF	TGTGCCAGCACCTCGGCCGGGTTTCGCCACGAGCAGTACTTC
TRBV11-2	once	TRBJ1-4	TRBD1	CASSRGQGPNEKLFF	TGTGCCAGCAGCCGGGGACAGGGACCTAATGAAAAACTGTTTTTT
TRBV24-1	.	TRBJ1-5	TRBD1	CATSDTRKGASQPQHF	TGTGCCACCAGTGATACCCGGAAGGGGGCGAGCCAGCCCCAGCATTTT
TRBV7-9	.	TRBJ1-5	.	CASSSTLDKSYQPQHF	TGTGCCAGCAGCTCTACCCTTGACAAGTCCTATCAGCCCCAGCATTTT
TRBV19	.	TRBJ1-1	.	CASSMWGRGRSTEAFF	TGTGCCAGTAGTATGTGGGGGCGGGGACGTAGCACTGAAGCTTTCTTT